These 23 T cell receptor beta chains were all obtained from the same sample, sequenced in a study of T cell responses to AZD1222 COVID-19 vaccine (dated by TCRdb to about 2021). Library creation used the immunoSEQ multiplex PCR assay. The source is immuneACCESS, and TCRdb retained only in-frame sequences with V and J called. Part of the clones is not carried over; for the studies checked, unresolved V genes explain less than half of this, and the remainder is unexplained. This sample comprises over 55,000 clones, about 80% of them detected only once. The biggest ten clones account for around 3.5% of the sample. Interpreted using the paper, the time point label stands for: about 28 days (+/-7) after the second vaccine dose. The sample was peripheral blood, taken 28 days after the second AZD1222 dose. Receptors originate from an adult who received the AZD1222 COVID-19 vaccine.

The rearrangement joins TRBV5-1 to TRBJ1-6; D perhaps matches TRBD1 (5 bases). The germline gives CDR1 SGHRS, CDR2 YFSETQ. The ends were cut back, 0 bases at V and 9 bases at J, with 13 bases in the middle. This CDR3 contains 15 residues. Here the CDR3 DNA reads TGCGCCAGCAGCTTGGACGATCAGGGCCGTTCACCCCTCCACTTT. It translates to CASSLDDQGRSPLHF.

This rearrangement joins TRBV30 to TRBJ2-7; weak D call: TRBD2 (6 bases). The CDR3 extends over 14 amino acids. Germline V gene lookup returns CDR1 GTSNPN and CDR2 SVGIG (reference sequence). V shed 0 bases and J shed 1 base, with 10 bases lying between them. The CDR3 region is CAWSVGGYSYEQYF. The CDR3 region has the DNA TGTGCCTGGAGTGTCGGGGGATATTCCTACGAGCAGTACTTC.

V gene TRBV5-6 combines with J gene TRBJ2-3; D call uncertain. The V end lost 4 bases, the J end lost 6 bases, and 18 bases lay between the germline ends. The CDR3 is 15 residues long. Per the germline V gene, CDR1 is SGHDT and CDR2 is YYEEEE. The CDR3 DNA reads TGTGCCAGCAGCGAGGCCGGGCTAACAAGGGATACGCAGTATTTT. Protein: CASSEAGLTRDTQYF.

This clone was observed a handful of times. CDR3 DNA sequence: TGTGCCAGCTCACCACCGGGACAGGGATTGAGGCGCAATCAGCCCCAGCATTTT. It encodes CASSPPGQGLRRNQPQHF. V usage is TRBV18 and J usage is TRBJ1-5, with 9 bases that match TRBD1. Germline V gene sequence: CDR1 KGHSH, CDR2 LQKENI. The CDR3 spans 18 residues. Unmatched junction bases numbered 8, after V lost 0 bases and J lost 2 bases. Full variable domain (outside the CDR3, taken from reference TRBV18 and TRBJ1-5): NAGVMQNPRHLVRRRGQEARLRCSPMKGHSHVYWYRQLPEEGLKFMVYLQKENIIDESGMPKERFSAEFPKEGPSILRIQQVVRGDSAAYFCASSPPGQGLRRNQPQHFGDGTRLSIL.

This clone was detected only once. DNA of the CDR3: TGTGCCAGCAGCTTCAACAGGGTGATGACTGAAGCTTTCTTT. Protein: CASSFNRVMTEAFF. This rearrangement joins TRBV5-4 to TRBJ1-1; D perhaps matches TRBD1 (6 bases). Germline V lookup: CDR1 SGHNT, CDR2 YYREEE (reference sequence). V lost 2 bases and J lost 5, with 13 bases in between. The CDR3 covers 14 residues.

The J gene is TRBJ2-3, the V gene TRBV13, with D possibly called TRBD1 or TRBD2 (5 bases each). Trimming took 1 base from V and 9 from J, leaving 17 bases between them. The CDR3 sequence is 15 residues long. Germline CDR1 PRHDT, CDR2 FYEKMQ (reference sequence). CDR3 residues: CASSLVGADRRTQYF. In nucleotides, the CDR3 is TGTGCCAGCAGCTTAGTCGGGGCGGACCGAAGGACGCAGTATTTT.

The V call is TRBV4-2, the J call TRBJ2-5, with D tentatively TRBD2 (7 bases). Germline-derived CDR1 and CDR2 are LGHNA and YNFKEQ. There are 14 residues in the CDR3. V was clipped by 4 bases and J by 3 bases, with 12 bases between them. The CDR3 nucleotides read TGTGCCAGCAGCCCTACGGGGGGCGAAGAGACCCAGTACTTC. It specifies CASSPTGGEETQYF.

This chain links TRBV5-4 with TRBJ2-5, with a tentative D call TRBD2 (6 bases). V dropped 0 bases and J dropped 4 bases, with 10 bases sitting between them. The CDR3 loop spans 14 amino acids. CDR1 is SGHNT, CDR2 YYREEE, per germline (reference sequence). The CDR3 loop reads CASSLGVEGETQYF. The CDR3 DNA follows: TGTGCCAGCAGCTTGGGGGTGGAGGGAGAGACCCAGTACTTC.

The CDR3 nucleotides are TGTGCCAGCAGCCAAGAAGCGCGGCTACCCTATGGCTACACCTTC. Residues: CASSQEARLPYGYTF. This chain connects TRBV3-1 (or the pseudogene TRBV3-2) to TRBJ1-2; D is undetermined. V dropped 0 bases and J dropped 4 bases, with 12 bases sitting between them. The germline V gene encodes CDR1 LGHDT and CDR2 YNNKEL (reference sequence). This CDR3 comprises 15 residues.

The chain combines TRBV6-6 with TRBJ1-4; TRBD1 might be the D (5 bases). The CDR3 loop spans 15 amino acids. Germline V lookup: CDR1 MNHNY, CDR2 SVGAGI (reference sequence). V lost 7 bases, J lost 3 bases, and 15 bases lay in between. The CDR3 loop reads CASTLRAGPNEKLFF. The CDR3 nucleotides read TGTGCCAGCACCCTCCGGGCGGGGCCTAATGAAAAACTGTTTTTT.

V and J are TRBV11-2 and TRBJ1-2; possibly TRBD1 for D (6 bases). The CDR3 totals 14 residues. Germline lookup yields CDR1 SGHAT and CDR2 FQNNGV. Deletions cut 5 bases from V and 7 bases from J, with 17 bases between. For the CDR3, the DNA is TGTGCCAGCAGCCCGGTGGGTGAGGGGGTTGGCTACACCTTC. Amino acid sequence: CASSPVGEGVGYTF.

The chain recombines TRBV27 with TRBJ2-7, with D possibly being TRBD1 (5 bases). This CDR3 is built from 14 residues. V was trimmed by 2 bases and J by 5 bases, leaving 13 bases between them. Germline values: CDR1 MNHEY, CDR2 SMNVEV (reference sequence). The CDR3 coding sequence is TGTGCCAGCAGTTTAAGAGACAGTCTTAACGAGCAGTACTTC. It codes for CASSLRDSLNEQYF.

This clone was found once. Other DNA sequences of this sample code for an identical CDR3. The chain has TRBV5-1 and TRBJ2-1, with 14 bases matching TRBD2. CDR3 length equals 16 residues. From germline, CDR1 is SGHRS and CDR2 YFSETQ. V gave up 4 bases and J gave up 4 bases; unmatched junction bases: 4. The CDR3 region is CASSTGLAGGYNEQFF. The CDR3 coding sequence is TGCGCCAGCAGCACCGGACTAGCGGGGGGTTACAATGAGCAGTTCTTC. Full variable domain (rest looked up from reference TRBV5-1 and TRBJ2-1): KAGVTQTPRYLIKTRGQQVTLSCSPISGHRSVSWYQQTPGQGLQFLFEYFSETQRNKGNFPGRFSGRQFSNSRSEMNVSTLELGDSALYLCASSTGLAGGYNEQFFGPGTRLTVL.

This chain uses TRBV2 with TRBJ1-6, with 9 bases fitting TRBD1. The junction had 12 bases not matched to a gene; V was cut back by 8 bases and J by 7 bases. This CDR3 is built from 16 residues. CDR1 and CDR2 from the germline V gene are SNHLY and FYNNEI. In DNA form, the CDR3 reads TGTGCCAGCCGTGGTGGGGGGACAGGGCGAAATTCACCCCTCCACTTT. Protein product: CASRGGGTGRNSPLHF.

For the CDR3, the DNA is TGCGCCAGCAGCCAAGACCGGGACAGGGGGCGACTCACCTTC. Translated: CASSQDRDRGRLTF. The rearrangement uses TRBV4-3 and TRBJ1-2; 12 nucleotides align to TRBD1. V was pared by 0 bases and J by 13 bases, with 6 bases of the junction left unmatched. CDR1 is LGHNA, CDR2 YSLEER, per germline. This CDR3 region has 14 residues.

The chain has TRBV29-1 and TRBJ1-3; D call uncertain. CDR3 size: 13 residues. Trimming cost V 7 bases and J 4 bases, with 14 bases left between them. The germline CDR1 and CDR2 sequences are SQVTM and ANQGSEA. The CDR3 nucleotides read TGCAGCGCCCTCGGGTCCGAGGGAAACACCATATATTTT. Translating gives CSALGSEGNTIYF.

The J gene is TRBJ2-2, the V gene TRBV4-2; D is possibly TRBD1 (6 bases). The CDR3 is made up of 15 amino acids. The V end lost 1 base, the J end lost 5 bases, and 11 bases lay between the germline ends. CDR1 and CDR2 (germline): LGHNA, YNFKEQ. Written as DNA, the CDR3 is TGTGCCAGCAGCCAAGGGCAGGGGTCTACCGGGGAGCTGTTTTTT. Amino acids: CASSQGQGSTGELFF.

This chain links TRBV12-5 with TRBJ2-1, with D uncertain. This CDR3 is built from 13 residues. Trimming removed 1 base at V and 0 bases at J, with 1 base between. Germline-derived CDR1 and CDR2 are LGHNT and FRNRAP. As DNA, the CDR3 is TGTGCTAGTGGTTTGGACTCCTACAATGAGCAGTTCTTC. Protein sequence: CASGLDSYNEQFF. Combining the CDR3 with reference TRBV12-5 and TRBJ2-1 gives the whole variable domain DARVTQTPRHKVTEMGQEVTMRCQPILGHNTVFWYRQTMMQGLELLAYFRNRAPLDDSGMPKDRFSAEMPDATLATLKIQPSEPRDSAVYFCASGLDSYNEQFFGPGTRLTVL.

This clone showed up just a few times. The chain uses TRBV11-1 and TRBJ1-3; D unresolved. Trimming took off 2 bases at V and 0 bases at J, with 5 bases between the two ends. CDR1 SGHAT and CDR2 FQDESV come from the germline V gene (reference sequence). The CDR3 length is 14 residues. The CDR3 reads CASSLSDSGNTIYF. CDR3 sequence (DNA): TGTGCCAGCAGCTTATCGGACTCTGGAAACACCATATATTTT. The variable domain in full, completed from reference TRBV11-1 and TRBJ1-3, reads EAEVAQSPRYKITEKSQAVAFWCDPISGHATLYWYRQILGQGPELLVQFQDESVVDDSQLPKDRFSAERLKGVDSTLKIQPAELGDSAMYLCASSLSDSGNTIYFGEGSWLTVV.

The V and J genes are TRBV7-2 and TRBJ2-1; possible D gene TRBD2, 6 bases. The CDR3 loop spans 16 amino acids. V was shortened by 0 bases and J by 0 bases, with 9 bases between the two germline ends. Germline V gene sequence: CDR1 SGHTA, CDR2 FQGNSA. CDR3 nucleotide sequence: TGTGCCAGCAGCTTAGCGCCGGGGGTCTCCTACAATGAGCAGTTCTTC. It specifies CASSLAPGVSYNEQFF.

The chain links TRBV2 to TRBJ1-5; maybe TRBD1 (5 bases). The germline gives CDR1 SNHLY, CDR2 FYNNEI. The CDR3 runs to 15 residues. V lost 6 bases and J lost 7, with 19 bases in between. The CDR3, as DNA: TGTGCCAGCAGGGGACCCGGGATTCAGGGCCAGCCCCAGCATTTT. This sequence encodes CASRGPGIQGQPQHF.

The chain uses TRBV9 and TRBJ2-7, with 10 positions matching TRBD1. The CDR3 totals 15 residues. The germline CDR1 and CDR2 sequences are SGDLS and YYNGEE. J lost 2 bases, V lost 3 bases, and 5 bases had no gene match. The CDR3 DNA reads TGTGCCAGCAGCGCAGCGGGACAGGGGCCCTACGAGCAGTACTTC. This codes for CASSAAGQGPYEQYF. Filled out from reference TRBV9 and TRBJ2-7, the complete variable domain reads DSGVTQTPKHLITATGQRVTLRCSPRSGDLSVYWYQQSLDQGLQFLIQYYNGEERAKGNILERFSAQQFPDLHSELNLSSLELGDSALYFCASSAAGQGPYEQYFGPGTRLTVT.

This sequence joins TRBV28 and TRBJ2-5; 10 bases align to TRBD2. This CDR3 has 14 amino acids. Germline lookup yields CDR1 MDHEN and CDR2 SYDVKM. Trimming took 3 bases from V and 6 from J; bases not matched to a gene: 4. CDR3 amino acids: CASSFLAGGKTQYF. DNA of the CDR3: TGTGCCAGCAGTTTCTTAGCGGGGGGAAAGACCCAGTACTTC.